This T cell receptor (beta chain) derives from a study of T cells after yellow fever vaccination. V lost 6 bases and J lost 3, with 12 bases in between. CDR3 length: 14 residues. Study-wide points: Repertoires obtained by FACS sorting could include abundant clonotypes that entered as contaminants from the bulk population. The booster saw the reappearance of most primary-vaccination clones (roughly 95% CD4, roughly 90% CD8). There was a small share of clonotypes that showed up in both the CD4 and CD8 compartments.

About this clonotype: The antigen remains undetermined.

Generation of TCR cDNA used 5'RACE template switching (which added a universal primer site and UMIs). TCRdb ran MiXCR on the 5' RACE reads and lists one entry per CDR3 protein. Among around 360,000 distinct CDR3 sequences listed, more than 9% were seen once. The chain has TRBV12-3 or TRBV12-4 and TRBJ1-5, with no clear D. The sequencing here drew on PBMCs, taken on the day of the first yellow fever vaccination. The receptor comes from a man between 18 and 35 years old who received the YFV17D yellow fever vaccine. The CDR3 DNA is TGTGCCAGCAGCCAAAGCGCGTACAATCAGCCCCAGCATTTT. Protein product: CASSQSAYNQPQHF.